These 30 T cell receptor beta chains came from one sample sequenced in a study of beta chain features in type 1 diabetes. Since all of the isolated RNA was reverse transcribed, expressed TCRB transcripts were what got sequenced. Sequenced by immunoSEQ multiplex PCR; TCRdb stores in-frame clones only, minus some. The sample lists over 150,000 clones, about 13% occurring once. What was sequenced was central memory CD4+ T cells from blood. The receptors originated from a woman younger than 35 in good health.

This clone was detected a few times. The chain has TRBV14 and TRBJ2-1; 9 bases agree with TRBD2. CDR1 and CDR2 from the germline V gene are SGHDN and FVKESK. The ends lost 0 bases at V and 3 bases at J; junction bases unmatched: 9. The CDR3 consists of 18 residues. The DNA of the CDR3 is TGTGCCAGCAGCCAAGATAGCTCACTAGCGGGCGTCTACAATGAGCAGTTCTTC. This sequence encodes CASSQDSSLAGVYNEQFF.

On this clone: This specimen includes other DNA sequences encoding the same CDR3. V gene TRBV10-3 combines with J gene TRBJ2-7; the match to TRBD1 covers 9 bases. The germline gives CDR1 ENHRY, CDR2 SYGVKD. The ends lost 4 bases at V and 3 bases at J; junction bases unmatched: 1. The CDR3 spans 13 residues. CDR3 sequence reads: CAISGGQGYEQYF. The CDR3 coding sequence is TGTGCCATCAGTGGGGGACAGGGCTACGAGCAGTACTTC.

The rearrangement uses TRBV4-2 and TRBJ1-2; possibly TRBD1 for D (5 bases). V gave up 5 bases and J gave up 8 bases, with 18 bases separating them. The CDR3 runs to 14 residues. Germline assignment: CDR1 LGHNA and CDR2 YNFKEQ. CDR3 DNA: TGTGCCAGCAGCGCCGCGACAGTCCTGGTAGGCTACACCTTC. Residues: CASSAATVLVGYTF.

The rearrangement uses TRBV19 and TRBJ2-3, with 14 bases fitting TRBD2. Germline trimming cut 5 bases from V and 0 bases from J; bases unmatched to any gene: 7. The CDR3 has 18 amino acids. Germline V lookup: CDR1 LNHDA, CDR2 SQIVND (reference sequence). Written as DNA, the CDR3 is TGTGCCAGTAGTCTGGGACTAGCGGGAGTAGTGAGCACAGATACGCAGTATTTT. Its translation: CASSLGLAGVVSTDTQYF. Supplemented by reference TRBV19 and TRBJ2-3, the full variable domain reads DGGITQSPKYLFRKEGQNVTLSCEQNLNHDAMYWYRQDPGQGLRLIYYSQIVNDFQKGDIAEGYSVSREKKESFPLTVTSAQKNPTAFYLCASSLGLAGVVSTDTQYFGPGTRLTVL.

This clone was found a few times. V gene TRBV5-4 combines with J gene TRBJ2-1, with D perhaps TRBD1 (6 bases). CDR3 size: 15 residues. V shed 1 base and J shed 8 bases, with 16 bases lying between them. CDR1 and CDR2 from the germline V gene are SGHNT and YYREEE (reference sequence). CDR3 bases: TGTGCCAGCAGCTTGTCGGGACACCACGGGGATGAGCAGTTCTTC. This translates into CASSLSGHHGDEQFF.

This clone came up a few times. V usage is TRBV7-8 and J usage is TRBJ2-7, with TRBD2 as a possible D gene (6 bases). Germline CDR1 SGHVS, CDR2 FQNEAQ. There are 16 residues in the CDR3. Trimming took 1 base from V and 3 from J, leaving 16 bases between them. The CDR3 DNA reads as TGTGCCAGCAGCTTAGGATTGGATAGCGGAGGCTACGAGCAGTACTTC. It codes for CASSLGLDSGGYEQYF.

This clone occurred a few times. This chain uses TRBV5-1 with TRBJ2-5, with D possibly matching TRBD2 (5 bases). V was shortened by 0 bases and J by 3 bases, with 6 bases between the two germline ends. This CDR3 has 13 residues. The germline V gene has CDR1 SGHRS and CDR2 YFSETQ. The CDR3 reads CASSLAAEETQYF. The CDR3 DNA reads as TGCGCCAGCAGCTTGGCAGCGGAAGAGACCCAGTACTTC.

The gene calls are TRBV6-6 and TRBJ2-2; 7 bases match TRBD1. The ends lost 8 bases at V and 1 base at J; junction bases unmatched: 4. Germline CDR1 reads MNHNY; CDR2 reads SVGAGI (reference sequence). CDR3 size: 14 residues. CDR3 region: CASLRDRNTGELFF. CDR3 nucleotides: TGTGCCAGCCTCCGGGACAGGAACACCGGGGAGCTGTTTTTT.

The V and J genes are TRBV18 and TRBJ1-1; TRBD1 is a possible D gene (6 bases). Germline values: CDR1 KGHSH, CDR2 LQKENI. V was pared by 3 bases and J by 1 base, with 12 bases between. The CDR3 runs to 15 residues. The CDR3 loop is CASSPRTRGNTEAFF. The CDR3 DNA reads TGTGCCAGCTCACCGCGGACCAGGGGGAACACTGAAGCTTTCTTT.

The J gene is TRBJ2-2, the V gene TRBV30; no firm D call. The CDR3 has 13 residues. V lost 4 bases, J lost 4 bases, and 10 bases lay in between. CDR1 and CDR2 (germline): GTSNPN, SVGIG (reference sequence). CDR3 region: CAWTSLGTGELFF. The CDR3 nucleotides read TGTGCCTGGACTAGTTTGGGCACCGGGGAGCTGTTTTTT.

The chain recombines TRBV28 with TRBJ2-7; 7 positions match TRBD1. Germline values: CDR1 MDHEN, CDR2 SYDVKM. Trimming cost V 7 bases and J 3 bases; bases outside gene matches: 9. The CDR3 sequence is 14 residues long. The DNA of the CDR3 is TGTGCCAGCACACCCCGGACAGGTCGCTACGAGCAGTACTTC. Amino acid sequence: CASTPRTGRYEQYF.

The table lists this clone with a few counts. The chain joins TRBV30 to TRBJ2-2; the D gene is possibly TRBD1 (6 bases). The CDR3 runs to 15 residues. Looked up from germline, CDR1 is GTSNPN and CDR2 is SVGIG (reference sequence). Trimming took 2 bases from V and 1 from J, leaving 11 bases between them. The CDR3 DNA reads as TGTGCCTGGAGTCTACAGGGAAAGAACACCGGGGAGCTGTTTTTT. Protein: CAWSLQGKNTGELFF.

This clone has just a few counts. The sample carries other DNA sequences with the same CDR3. The V gene is TRBV18, the J gene TRBJ2-7; D is unclear. The CDR3 covers 12 residues. Germline assignment: CDR1 KGHSH and CDR2 LQKENI. The V end lost 3 bases, the J end lost 0 bases, and 3 bases lay between the germline ends. The CDR3 reads CASSPSSYEQYF. The CDR3 nucleotides are TGTGCCAGCTCACCGAGCTCCTACGAGCAGTACTTC.

The rearrangement joins TRBV5-4 to TRBJ2-5; a weak D match, TRBD1 (6 bases). The CDR3 length is 13 residues. CDR1 is SGHNT and CDR2 is YYREEE in the germline V gene (reference sequence). Trimming took off 3 bases at V and 9 bases at J, with 15 bases between the two ends. The CDR3 spells CASSSRDTGAQYF. The DNA of the CDR3 is TGTGCCAGCAGCTCCCGGGACACGGGTGCCCAGTACTTC.

In this sample, this clone turned up a few times. This chain joins TRBV29-1 and TRBJ1-2, with D unresolved. Germline-derived CDR1 and CDR2 are SQVTM and ANQGSEA. The CDR3 covers 14 residues. Trimming took off 6 bases at V and 4 bases at J, with 18 bases between the two ends. CDR3 loop: CSVARHGDLYGYTF. The CDR3 coding sequence is TGCAGCGTCGCCCGGCACGGGGATCTCTATGGCTACACCTTC.

This chain links TRBV7-2 with TRBJ2-7, with TRBD1 as a possible D gene (7 bases). This CDR3 is built from 15 residues. V lost 4 bases to trimming and J lost 2 bases, with 15 bases between them. Germline CDR1 is SGHTA and CDR2 is FQGNSA. The CDR3 bases are TGTGCCAGCAGCTCGCAGGGGGGTACGGCCTACGAGCAGTACTTC. Translation: CASSSQGGTAYEQYF.

There are a few counts of this clone. This chain connects TRBV2 to TRBJ2-5; 7 nucleotides align to TRBD2. CDR1 and CDR2 from the germline V gene are SNHLY and FYNNEI. V gave up 5 bases and J gave up 4 bases; unmatched junction bases: 4. CDR3 length equals 13 residues. The CDR3 sequence is CASSQREVETQYF. The CDR3 nucleotides are TGTGCCAGCAGTCAACGGGAGGTAGAGACCCAGTACTTC.

The chain recombines TRBV28 with TRBJ2-1; D is unclear. Between the trimmed V and J ends, which lost 6 bases and 3 bases, there was a span of 15 bases. Germline CDR1 reads MDHEN; CDR2 reads SYDVKM. This CDR3 is 15 amino acids long. As DNA, the CDR3 is TGTGCCAGCAGAACCAACAGTGCTCGCTACAATGAGCAGTTCTTC. It translates to CASRTNSARYNEQFF.

This clone was detected only a few times. V usage is TRBV30 and J usage is TRBJ1-1, with D perhaps matching TRBD1 (6 bases). CDR1 GTSNPN and CDR2 SVGIG come from the germline V gene (reference sequence). V was clipped by 0 bases and J by 3 bases, with 8 bases between them. CDR3 size: 13 residues. CDR3 bases: TGTGCCTGGAGTGTAAGGGGGTACACTGAAGCTTTCTTT. Residues: CAWSVRGYTEAFF.

The chain has TRBV27 and TRBJ2-3, with 11 nucleotides matching TRBD2. After removal of 8 bases from V and 2 bases from J, the junction contained 6 bases not matched to a gene. Germline V gene sequence: CDR1 MNHEY, CDR2 SMNVEV (reference sequence). This CDR3 has 15 amino acids. CDR3 DNA sequence: TGTGCCAGCGGCAGGACTAGCGGGCTCACAGATACGCAGTATTTT. Its protein product is CASGRTSGLTDTQYF.

This clone turned up a few times. The CDR3 DNA reads TGTGCCAGCAGTCGTCTCGGACAGGCTGACTACGAGCAGTACTTC. Protein product: CASSRLGQADYEQYF. V usage is TRBV6-5 and J usage is TRBJ2-7, with TRBD1 matching 7 bases. V gave up 5 bases and J gave up 3 bases; unmatched junction bases: 10. The V gene's germline CDR1 is MNHEY and CDR2 SVGAGI. CDR3 length equals 15 residues.

This clone has at least ten counts. The genes are TRBV14 and TRBJ1-2; TRBD1 matches 7 bases. The CDR3 sequence is 13 residues long. In germline, CDR1 is SGHDN, CDR2 FVKESK. Unmatched junction bases numbered 2, after V lost 4 bases and J lost 3 bases. The CDR3 is CASSRDSYYGYTF. CDR3 nucleotides: TGTGCCAGCAGCCGGGACAGCTACTATGGCTACACCTTC. Full variable domain (outside the CDR3, taken from reference TRBV14 and TRBJ1-2): EAGVTQFPSHSVIEKGQTVTLRCDPISGHDNLYWYRRVMGKEIKFLLHFVKESKQDESGMPNNRFLAERTGGTYSTLKVQPAELEDSGVYFCASSRDSYYGYTFGSGTRLTVV.

This clone occurred a few times. V and J are TRBV27 and TRBJ1-5; D gene unclear. The V end lost 4 bases, the J end lost 10 bases, and 8 bases lay between the germline ends. This CDR3 comprises 11 residues. CDR1 MNHEY and CDR2 SMNVEV come from the germline V gene (reference sequence). The DNA for the CDR3 is TGTGCCAGCAGTTCCCATAGTCCCCAGCATTTT. This codes for CASSSHSPQHF.

Turning to this clone: Its ends do not fully match the called genes, so a read error is possible. V usage is TRBV28 and J usage is TRBJ2-7; TRBD1 agrees at 7 bases. Looked up from germline, CDR1 is MDHEN and CDR2 is SYDVKM. This CDR3 spans 15 amino acids. The CDR3 DNA reads TGTGCCAGCAGTTTCATCAGGACAGGACGTGGAGAGGGAAACTTC. Its protein is CASSFIRTGRGEGNF.

A few counts support this clone. This chain connects TRBV5-1 to TRBJ2-3; the D gene is possibly TRBD2 (6 bases). Germline assignment: CDR1 SGHRS and CDR2 YFSETQ. Trimming stripped 6 bases from V and 5 bases from J, with 16 bases between. The CDR3 covers 14 residues. CDR3 region: CASIPGVGIDTQYF. In DNA form, the CDR3 reads TGCGCCAGCATTCCGGGGGTGGGGATAGATACGCAGTATTTT.

This chain uses TRBV11-1 with TRBJ2-2, with D perhaps TRBD2 (5 bases). Trimming shortened V by 1 base and J by 3 bases, and 9 bases separated the two germline ends. Germline V gives CDR1 SGHAT, CDR2 FQDESV (reference sequence). The CDR3 runs to 15 residues. DNA for the CDR3: TGTGCCAGCAGCTTAGGCCAGAGGGACACCGGGGAGCTGTTTTTT. Its protein product is CASSLGQRDTGELFF.

This clone was observed a handful of times. The rearrangement uses TRBV6-5 and TRBJ2-7, with a tentative D call TRBD2 (6 bases). The CDR3 contains 14 residues. The germline V and J ends were trimmed by 5 bases and 3 bases, with 14 bases remaining between them. CDR1 is MNHEY, CDR2 SVGAGI, per germline. In nucleotides, the CDR3 is TGTGCCAGCAGTGCTCCAGGGAGGATCTACGAGCAGTACTTC. Translating it yields CASSAPGRIYEQYF.

This clone was seen a handful of times. This chain links TRBV5-4 with TRBJ2-3; 7 nucleotides agree with TRBD1. CDR1 is SGHNT, CDR2 YYREEE, per germline (reference sequence). The V and J ends lost 4 bases and 5 bases, in that order; junction bases with no gene match: 13. This CDR3 region has 16 residues. CDR3: CASSIYRGRAQDTQYF. CDR3 DNA sequence: TGTGCCAGCAGCATCTACAGGGGTCGCGCACAAGATACGCAGTATTTT.

This clone was counted a few times. The genes are TRBV19 and TRBJ2-7, with 7 bases identical to TRBD2. The CDR3 totals 14 residues. J lost 6 bases, V lost 5 bases, and 10 bases had no gene match. CDR1 is LNHDA and CDR2 is SQIVND in the germline V gene (reference sequence). CDR3 amino acids: CASSSGGRALEQYF. In DNA form, the CDR3 reads TGTGCCAGTAGTTCCGGAGGGAGGGCACTCGAGCAGTACTTC.

In its sample, this clone was seen a few times. The CDR3 coding sequence is TGTGCCAGCAGCCCGGACAGGGCCCTCACAGATACGCAGTATTTT. It is translated as CASSPDRALTDTQYF. This chain joins TRBV5-4 and TRBJ2-3, with TRBD1 identical over 8 bases. Germline CDR1 reads SGHNT; CDR2 reads YYREEE (reference sequence). The CDR3 contains 15 residues. J lost 2 bases, V lost 4 bases, and 6 bases had no gene match.